This TCR beta chain was retrieved from a study of T cell responses to AZD1222 COVID-19 vaccine. Looking at the study overall: It was second doses at about 4 or about 12 weeks that were pooled. Study-level findings and limits: Clonal diversity may have been underestimated, and the donors were mostly white British, with more females than males. Reportedly, close to half of spike-specific TCRs are directed against unmutated variant regions. Researchers took repertoire samples only after the peak T cell response had come.

The method was immunoSEQ multiplex PCR; TCRdb's version includes in-frame clones alone and lacks a portion of them. The data contain approximately 130,000 clones, about 92% of them singletons. On this clone itself: The target antigen is unknown.

This TCR was sampled from an adult in good health. The sequenced sample was peripheral blood, obtained on day 0 of AZD1222 vaccination.

The CDR3 is CASSNINTGELFF. The DNA of the CDR3 is TGTGCCAGCAGTAACATAAACACCGGGGAGCTGTTTTTT. The chain joins TRBV28 to TRBJ2-2; no clear D. CDR3 size: 13 residues. The V gene lost 5 bases and the J gene lost 2 bases, with 6 bases spanning the gap. CDR1 and CDR2 (germline): MDHEN, SYDVKM.